The rows below give T cell receptor beta chains drawn from one sample of a study of blood T cell repertoires in COVID-19. Only in-frame clones appear in the TCRdb table, and some are missing; sequencing was by immunoSEQ multiplex PCR. This sample has about 120,000 clones, with around 80% found just once. Material for sequencing was peripheral blood. These receptors were collected from a woman in her sixties or seventies with acute or convalescent COVID-19. The CDR3 runs from the conserved cysteine through the conserved F or W. Each record gives: J gene, clone size, V gene, D gene, CDR3 protein, CDR3 DNA. The D gene is left open where the match is weak. Only part of the rows carry a size: once, few, many, or a class if the clone is expanded.

J: TRBJ2-5
size: .
V: TRBV9
D: TRBD2
CDR3: CASSVEGGRGETQYF
DNA: TGTGCCAGCAGCGTAGAGGGCGGGAGGGGAGAGACCCAGTACTTC

J: TRBJ2-5
size: .
V: TRBV3-1/TRBV3-2
D: TRBD2
CDR3: CASSQDIGSGGQETQYF
DNA: TGTGCCAGCAGCCAAGATATAGGTAGCGGGGGACAGGAGACCCAGTACTTC

J: TRBJ2-7
size: .
V: TRBV2
D: TRBD2
CDR3: CARGGLAESYEQYF
DNA: TGTGCCCGGGGGGGGCTAGCCGAGTCCTACGAGCAGTACTTC

J: TRBJ2-7
size: .
V: TRBV19
D: TRBD2
CDR3: CASSGLASSYEQYF
DNA: TGTGCCAGTAGTGGACTAGCGAGCTCCTACGAGCAGTACTTC

J: TRBJ2-5
size: .
V: TRBV29-1
D: .
CDR3: CSVTRGPHKETQYF
DNA: TGCAGCGTTACGCGGGGGCCTCATAAAGAGACCCAGTACTTC

J: TRBJ2-5
size: .
V: TRBV3-1/TRBV3-2
D: .
CDR3: CASSRASVYQETQYF
DNA: TGTGCCAGCAGCCGGGCTAGCGTATACCAAGAGACCCAGTACTTC

J: TRBJ2-2
size: .
V: TRBV6-2/TRBV6-3
D: TRBD2
CDR3: CASSYTGTILGELFF
DNA: TGTGCCAGCAGTTACACTGGGACTATCCTCGGGGAGCTGTTTTTT

J: TRBJ2-7
size: .
V: TRBV6-2/TRBV6-3
D: TRBD1
CDR3: CASSGTGSYEQYF
DNA: TGTGCCAGCAGCGGGACAGGCTCCTACGAGCAGTACTTC

J: TRBJ2-5
size: .
V: TRBV7-2
D: .
CDR3: CASSRQAGLGETQYF
DNA: TGTGCCAGCAGCAGACAGGCAGGTCTGGGAGAGACCCAGTACTTC

J: TRBJ2-2
size: .
V: TRBV6-5
D: .
CDR3: CASRRLEGTGELFF
DNA: TGTGCCAGCAGGCGACTAGAGGGCACCGGGGAGCTGTTTTTT

J: TRBJ1-2
size: once
V: TRBV28
D: TRBD1
CDR3: CASSFDRGSAGYTF
DNA: TGTGCCAGCAGTTTCGACAGGGGATCAGCTGGCTACACCTTC

J: TRBJ1-2
size: .
V: TRBV3-1/TRBV3-2
D: .
CDR3: CASSLSRVRVYGYTF
DNA: TGTGCCAGCAGCCTGAGTAGGGTCAGGGTCTATGGCTACACCTTC

J: TRBJ2-2
size: few
V: TRBV7-3
D: TRBD2
CDR3: CASASGSGGTGELFF
DNA: TGTGCCAGCGCAAGCGGGAGCGGGGGCACCGGGGAGCTGTTTTTT

J: TRBJ1-3
size: .
V: TRBV18
D: .
CDR3: CASSYQGDLNTIYF
DNA: TGTGCCAGCTCCTACCAAGGGGATTTAAACACCATATATTTT

J: TRBJ1-5
size: .
V: TRBV15
D: .
CDR3: CATSRDGRGDQPQHF
DNA: TGTGCCACCAGCAGAGATGGAAGGGGCGATCAGCCCCAGCATTTT

J: TRBJ2-1
size: .
V: TRBV24-1
D: TRBD1
CDR3: CATSDPTGGGNEQFF
DNA: TGTGCCACCAGTGACCCGACAGGGGGAGGGAATGAGCAGTTCTTC

J: TRBJ2-3
size: .
V: TRBV29-1
D: .
CDR3: CSAGEGLTDTQYF
DNA: TGCAGTGCTGGCGAGGGCCTCACAGATACGCAGTATTTT

J: TRBJ2-6
size: .
V: TRBV28
D: .
CDR3: CASSPPGGTLSGANVLTF
DNA: TGTGCCAGCAGTCCCCCAGGGGGGACCCTCTCTGGGGCCAACGTCCTGACTTTC

J: TRBJ2-3
size: .
V: TRBV28
D: TRBD2
CDR3: CASSLAGGRQDTQYF
DNA: TGTGCCAGCAGCCTAGCGGGAGGTAGGCAAGATACGCAGTATTTT

J: TRBJ1-3
size: .
V: TRBV7-2
D: .
CDR3: CASALDSVISGNTIYF
DNA: TGTGCCAGCGCCCTGGACAGCGTGATCTCTGGAAACACCATATATTTT

J: TRBJ1-3
size: .
V: TRBV24-1
D: TRBD1
CDR3: CATSDLLRDRDFGNTIYF
DNA: TGTGCCACCAGTGATTTGCTGAGGGACAGGGACTTTGGAAACACCATATATTTT

J: TRBJ1-2
size: once
V: TRBV11-2
D: .
CDR3: CASSQQGTTYGYTF
DNA: TGTGCCAGCAGCCAACAGGGCACTACCTATGGCTACACCTTC

J: TRBJ2-1
size: .
V: TRBV18
D: .
CDR3: CASSPANLDNEQFF
DNA: TGTGCCAGCTCACCAGCGAACCTTGACAATGAGCAGTTCTTC

J: TRBJ2-5
size: .
V: TRBV2
D: .
CDR3: CATSRDKKETQYF
DNA: TGTGCCACCTCCCGGGACAAGAAAGAGACCCAGTACTTC

J: TRBJ2-2
size: .
V: TRBV3-1/TRBV3-2
D: TRBD2
CDR3: CASSYSGGHTGELFF
DNA: TGTGCCAGCAGTTACAGCGGGGGACACACCGGGGAGCTGTTTTTT

J: TRBJ2-7
size: .
V: TRBV29-1
D: .
CDR3: CSVGQSTTGTSLSYEQYF
DNA: TGCAGCGTTGGCCAATCTACCACCGGGACTTCCCTCTCCTACGAGCAGTACTTC

J: TRBJ2-7
size: .
V: TRBV19
D: .
CDR3: CASRQSGTYEQYF
DNA: TGTGCCAGTAGGCAGTCGGGGACCTACGAGCAGTACTTC

J: TRBJ2-3
size: .
V: TRBV5-1
D: .
CDR3: CASSLDSAGDTQYF
DNA: TGCGCCAGCAGCTTGGACTCCGCCGGGGATACGCAGTATTTT

J: TRBJ1-1
size: .
V: TRBV6-1
D: .
CDR3: CASSGLREAFF
DNA: TGTGCCAGCAGTGGACTTCGGGAAGCTTTCTTT

J: TRBJ1-2
size: .
V: TRBV10-1
D: .
CDR3: CASSETGRYGYTF
DNA: TGCGCCAGCAGTGAGACAGGGCGGTATGGCTACACCTTC

J: TRBJ2-3
size: .
V: TRBV3-1/TRBV3-2
D: TRBD2
CDR3: CASSQALAGGTDTQYF
DNA: TGTGCCAGCAGCCAGGCTTTAGCGGGGGGAACAGATACGCAGTATTTT

J: TRBJ2-1
size: .
V: TRBV3-1/TRBV3-2
D: TRBD2
CDR3: CASSQWGSSGDGAGNEQFF
DNA: TGTGCCAGCAGCCAATGGGGGTCTAGCGGGGACGGGGCAGGCAATGAGCAGTTCTTC

J: TRBJ2-7
size: once
V: TRBV6-5
D: .
CDR3: CASGPDSTYEQYF
DNA: TGTGCCAGCGGCCCGGACAGTACCTACGAGCAGTACTTC

J: TRBJ1-4
size: .
V: TRBV7-8
D: .
CDR3: CASSLPGGLNEKLFF
DNA: TGTGCCAGCAGCCTGCCGGGAGGGCTAAATGAAAAACTGTTTTTT

J: TRBJ1-1
size: .
V: TRBV29-1
D: .
CDR3: CSVEAPGMAFF
DNA: TGCAGCGTTGAAGCCCCGGGGATGGCTTTCTTT

J: TRBJ2-3
size: .
V: TRBV7-2
D: TRBD2
CDR3: CASSLDLAGATDTQYF
DNA: TGTGCCAGCAGCTTAGATCTAGCGGGAGCAACAGATACGCAGTATTTT

J: TRBJ1-2
size: once
V: TRBV28
D: TRBD1
CDR3: CASSLGQANYGYTF
DNA: TGTGCCAGCAGCCTGGGACAGGCTAACTATGGCTACACCTTC

J: TRBJ1-2
size: .
V: TRBV19
D: TRBD1
CDR3: CASSMVMTGGGYTF
DNA: TGTGCCAGTAGTATGGTCATGACAGGGGGTGGCTACACCTTC

J: TRBJ1-2
size: .
V: TRBV3-1/TRBV3-2
D: TRBD1
CDR3: CASSQGQGYGYTF
DNA: TGTGCCAGCAGCCAGGGACAGGGGTATGGCTACACCTTC

J: TRBJ2-7
size: .
V: TRBV21-1
D: .
CDR3: CASPGTSGSLHPYEQYF
DNA: TGTGCCAGCCCCGGGACTAGCGGGAGTCTCCACCCCTACGAGCAGTACTTC

J: TRBJ1-2
size: .
V: TRBV6-5
D: TRBD1
CDR3: CASESPPGQGVGYTF
DNA: TGTGCCAGCGAATCACCACCGGGACAGGGCGTGGGCTACACCTTC

J: TRBJ1-4
size: .
V: TRBV5-1
D: .
CDR3: CASSFGEKLFF
DNA: TGCGCCAGCAGCTTCGGGGAAAAACTGTTTTTT

J: TRBJ2-1
size: .
V: TRBV28
D: .
CDR3: CASSTIQGRAGDEQFF
DNA: TGTGCCAGCAGTACGATCCAGGGGAGGGCTGGGGATGAGCAGTTCTTC

J: TRBJ2-3
size: .
V: TRBV20-1
D: TRBD1
CDR3: CSASRDRGHVDTQYF
DNA: TGCAGTGCTAGTCGGGACAGGGGGCATGTAGATACGCAGTATTTT

J: TRBJ1-5
size: .
V: TRBV28
D: TRBD1
CDR3: CASSPRTGLGSQPQHF
DNA: TGTGCCAGCAGTCCCCGGACAGGGTTGGGTAGTCAGCCCCAGCATTTT